This T cell receptor (beta chain) was sequenced during a study of blood T cell repertoires in COVID-19. Study in general: Sites across the United States, Italy and Spain contributed samples from acute and convalescent COVID-19.

The CDR3 is 17 amino acids. Methods used by the authors: Amplifying reference gene primers gave estimates of nucleated cell counts. Profiled with immunoSEQ multiplex PCR; TCRdb holds only in-frame clones, not every one. The V and J calls and the clone size are those of that table, but D and trimming were determined from the DNA. Among 300,000 to 350,000 clones listed, almost 90% were seen once. This TCR was sampled from a woman under 30 with acute COVID-19. The specimen was PBMCs or T cells enriched from blood (not recorded which). This rearrangement joins TRBV21-1 to TRBJ1-4; the table's D call of TRBD1 was not tested on the DNA. TRBV21-1 is a pseudogene segment. CDR3 nucleotides: TGTGCCAGCAGCAAAGGATGGGACACCTCAACTAATGAAAAACTGTTTTTT. The encoded protein is CASSKGWDTSTNEKLFF.